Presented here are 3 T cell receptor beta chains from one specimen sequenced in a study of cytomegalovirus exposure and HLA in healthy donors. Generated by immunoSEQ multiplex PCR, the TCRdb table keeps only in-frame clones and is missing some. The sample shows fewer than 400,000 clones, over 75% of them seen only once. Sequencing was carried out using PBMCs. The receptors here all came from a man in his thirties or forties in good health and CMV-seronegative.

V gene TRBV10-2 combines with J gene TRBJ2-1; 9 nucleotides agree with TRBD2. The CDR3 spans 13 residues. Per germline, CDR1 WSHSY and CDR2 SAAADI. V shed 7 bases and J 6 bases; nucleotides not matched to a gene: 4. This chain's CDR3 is CASKPSGTNEQFF. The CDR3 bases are TGCGCCAGCAAACCTAGCGGGACCAATGAGCAGTTCTTC.

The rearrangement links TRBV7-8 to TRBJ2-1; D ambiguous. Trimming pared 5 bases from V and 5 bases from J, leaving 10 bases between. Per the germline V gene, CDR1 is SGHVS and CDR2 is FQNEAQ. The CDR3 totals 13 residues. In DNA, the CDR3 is TGTGCCAGCAGCGTACAGTTCCACAATGAGCAGTTCTTC. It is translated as CASSVQFHNEQFF.

The CDR3 sequence is CASSPDRDEQYF. The CDR3 DNA is TGTGCCAGCAGCCCGGACAGGGACGAGCAGTACTTC. The J gene is TRBJ2-7, the V gene TRBV7-4, with 8 bases fitting TRBD1. Germline-derived CDR1 and CDR2 are SGHVT and SQSDAQ. The CDR3 runs to 12 residues. Unmatched junction bases numbered 2, after V lost 5 bases and J lost 5 bases.